These 18 T cell receptor beta chains were all obtained from the same sample, sequenced in a study of cytomegalovirus exposure and HLA in healthy donors (dated by TCRdb to about 2017). The receptor library was made with the immunoSEQ multiplex PCR assay. A mixture of 60 forward primers for TCR Vbeta segments and 13 reverse primers for TCR Jbeta segments was used in the multiplex PCR. TCRdb limited this immuneACCESS table to in-frame rearrangements with V and J called. A share of clones is missing; checked studies link under half to unresolved V genes, and the rest is unexplained. This sample's table lists about 170,000 clones. The top ten constitute 0.7% to 1% of the sample. The sequencing sample was made of PBMCs. Every receptor here comes from a woman in her late teens or twenties in good health and CMV-seropositive.

The V call is TRBV5-8, the J call TRBJ2-3, with 13 bases that match TRBD2. Germline CDR1 reads SGHTS; CDR2 reads YDEGEE. The CDR3 runs 18 residues. V trimming: 2 bases; J trimming: 1 base; junction bases outside the gene matches: 7. The CDR3 here is CASSFRLAGGARTDTQYF. Written as DNA, the CDR3 is TGTGCCAGCAGCTTCAGACTAGCGGGGGGAGCCCGCACAGATACGCAGTATTTT.

The chain uses TRBV5-6 and TRBJ1-1, with 8 bases matching TRBD1. There are 15 residues in the CDR3. The germline gives CDR1 SGHDT, CDR2 YYEEEE. V was clipped by 3 bases and J by 0 bases; unmatched bases: 4. CDR3 protein: CASSSQGALNTEAFF. The CDR3 DNA reads TGTGCCAGCAGCTCGCAGGGGGCCCTGAACACTGAAGCTTTCTTT.

The V call is TRBV30, the J call TRBJ1-1; D is unresolved. The germline V and J ends were trimmed by 0 bases and 7 bases, with 6 bases remaining between them. From germline, CDR1 is GTSNPN and CDR2 SVGIG (reference sequence). The CDR3 loop spans 11 amino acids. The CDR3 coding sequence is TGTGCCTGGAGTGTATCGTTTGAAGCTTTCTTT. It is translated as CAWSVSFEAFF.

CDR3 loop: CAWSVGRGSGYGYTF. In DNA form, the CDR3 reads TGTGCCTGGAGTGTCGGGCGGGGTTCAGGGTATGGCTACACCTTC. The chain combines TRBV30 with TRBJ1-2, with D possibly being TRBD1 (5 bases). Germline CDR1 and CDR2: GTSNPN and SVGIG (reference sequence). The CDR3 is 15 residues long. The V end was cut by 0 bases, the J end by 5 bases, with 16 bases between.

This sequence joins TRBV7-6 and TRBJ2-5; 9 bases line up with TRBD2. This CDR3 spans 16 amino acids. Germline V gene data show CDR1 as SGHVS and CDR2 as FNYEAQ. Trimming at V came to 5 bases and at J to 4 bases, leaving 11 bases not matched to a gene. The CDR3 is CASSPLSGGSVETQYF. CDR3 DNA sequence: TGTGCCAGCAGCCCCCTGAGCGGGGGGTCAGTAGAGACCCAGTACTTC.

In nucleotides, the CDR3 is TGTGCCAGCAGTTTATATGGGACTAGCGGATACGAGCAGTACTTC. Its protein product is CASSLYGTSGYEQYF. The gene calls are TRBV27 and TRBJ2-7, with 11 positions matching TRBD2. The V gene's germline CDR1 is MNHEY and CDR2 SMNVEV (reference sequence). J gave up 4 bases and V 1 base, and 3 bases lay outside the gene matches. The CDR3 has 15 residues.

The chain carries TRBV18 and TRBJ1-1; the match to TRBD1 covers 12 bases. After removal of 3 bases from V and 3 bases from J, the junction contained 11 bases not matched to a gene. This CDR3 contains 18 residues. From germline, CDR1 is KGHSH and CDR2 LQKENI. Here the CDR3 reads CASSPRDRGPGRYTEAFF. CDR3 DNA: TGTGCCAGCTCACCCAGGGACAGGGGGCCGGGAAGGTACACTGAAGCTTTCTTT. The entire variable domain, with the rest obtained from reference TRBV18 and TRBJ1-1, is as follows: NAGVMQNPRHLVRRRGQEARLRCSPMKGHSHVYWYRQLPEEGLKFMVYLQKENIIDESGMPKERFSAEFPKEGPSILRIQQVVRGDSAAYFCASSPRDRGPGRYTEAFFGQGTRLTVV.

The chain has TRBV29-1 and TRBJ2-5; TRBD1 matches 8 bases. CDR3 length equals 11 residues. Per the germline V gene, CDR1 is SQVTM and CDR2 is ANQGSEA. V lost 6 bases to trimming and J lost 11 bases; unmatched junction nucleotides: 8. CDR3 sequence (DNA): TGCAGCGTCGACACAGGGGGAGAGCAGTACTTC. This codes for CSVDTGGEQYF.

This chain joins TRBV6-5 and TRBJ2-5, with 7 bases lining up with TRBD1. The J call is in doubt because the DNA end fits TRBJ2-7 better. The CDR3 sequence is 14 residues long. The V gene's germline CDR1 is MNHEY and CDR2 SVGAGI. This CDR3 is CASTRQGFAHEQYF. In nucleotides, the CDR3 is TGTGCCAGCACCCGACAGGGATTCGCTCACGAGCAGTACTTC.

The chain links TRBV4-1 to TRBJ2-5; 9 positions match TRBD1. This CDR3 spans 15 amino acids. Germline trimming cut 1 base from V and 5 bases from J; bases unmatched to any gene: 5. Germline V gene data show CDR1 as MGHRA and CDR2 as YSYEKL. CDR3 sequence reads: CASSQVGTGTETQYF. The CDR3 DNA reads TGCGCCAGCAGCCAAGTAGGGACAGGGACGGAGACCCAGTACTTC.

The V call is TRBV15, the J call TRBJ2-5, with TRBD1 matching 9 bases. The J call is in doubt because the DNA end fits TRBJ2-7 better. Germline V gene sequence: CDR1 LNHNV, CDR2 YYDKDF (reference sequence). The CDR3 extends over 16 amino acids. The CDR3 sequence: CATSSPETGGRDEQYF. In DNA, the CDR3 is TGTGCCACCAGCAGCCCGGAGACAGGGGGTAGAGACGAGCAGTACTTC.

The gene calls are TRBV4-1 and TRBJ2-1, with D perhaps TRBD1 (5 bases). V was cut by 2 bases and J by 7 bases, with 12 bases left in between. Germline V gene data show CDR1 as MGHRA and CDR2 as YSYEKL. The CDR3 extends over 14 amino acids. The CDR3 nucleotides read TGCGCCAGCAGCCAACCCAGGGTGGCAAATGAGCAGTTCTTC. Amino acid sequence: CASSQPRVANEQFF.

As concerns this clone: The sample has other DNA sequences that encode this CDR3 too. CDR3 DNA: TGTGCCAGCAGTTTTGCCGGGACAGGCAACAATGAGCAGTTCTTC. Its translation is CASSFAGTGNNEQFF. The J gene is TRBJ2-1, the V gene TRBV27; 8 nucleotides align to TRBD1. CDR1 is MNHEY, CDR2 SMNVEV, per germline (reference sequence). Germline trimming cut 3 bases from V and 5 bases from J; bases unmatched to any gene: 6. This CDR3 comprises 15 residues.

The chain joins TRBV15 to TRBJ2-2; the D is unclear. The CDR3 is 15 amino acids. CDR1 is LNHNV, CDR2 YYDKDF, per germline (reference sequence). The V and J ends lost 4 bases and 4 bases respectively, with 13 bases between them. CDR3 loop: CATSILNSPTGELFF. CDR3 bases: TGTGCCACCAGCATCCTAAATAGCCCCACCGGGGAGCTGTTTTTT.

The J gene is TRBJ2-7, the V gene TRBV5-8; 8 positions agree with TRBD2. This CDR3 is built from 16 residues. Germline V gives CDR1 SGHTS, CDR2 YDEGEE. Trimming cost V 0 bases and J 4 bases; bases outside gene matches: 9. This chain's CDR3 is CASSLAWIAGNYEQYF. CDR3 nucleotides: TGTGCCAGCAGCTTGGCCTGGATAGCGGGGAATTACGAGCAGTACTTC.

The chain is built from TRBV10-3 and TRBJ2-7, with 7 bases aligning to TRBD1. With 2 bases clipped from V and 0 bases from J, the junction kept 7 bases outside the gene matches. The germline gives CDR1 ENHRY, CDR2 SYGVKD. CDR3 size: 16 residues. The CDR3 bases are TGTGCCATCAGTGAGACGGCCTGGGACAGCTCCTACGAGCAGTACTTC. It translates to CAISETAWDSSYEQYF.

The CDR3 DNA reads TGTGCCAGCAGCGTAGCTGACTGGCAATACGAGCAGTACTTC. It encodes CASSVADWQYEQYF. The chain uses TRBV9 and TRBJ2-7; D not certain. Germline CDR1 reads SGDLS; CDR2 reads YYNGEE. Trimming removed 0 bases from V and 4 bases from J, with 11 bases in between. The length of the CDR3 is 14 residues.

J is TRBJ2-2 and V is TRBV19; TRBD2 matches at 7 bases. CDR3 size: 16 residues. CDR1 and CDR2 (germline): LNHDA, SQIVND (reference sequence). Trimming took 5 bases from V and 4 from J; bases not matched to a gene: 10. The CDR3 DNA reads TGTGCCAGTAGTCCCTTGGGGCGGGAGCGCACCGGGGAGCTGTTTTTT. Translation gives CASSPLGRERTGELFF.